Listed below are T cell receptor beta chains from one sample, sequenced in a study of cytomegalovirus exposure and HLA in healthy donors. Sequenced by immunoSEQ multiplex PCR; TCRdb stores in-frame clones only, minus some. Found here are about 130,000 clones, roughly 81% of them singletons; the top ten hold 0.9% to 1.2%. The sequenced material came from PBMCs. Receptors were obtained from a woman in her twenties or thirties in good health and CMV-seronegative. Each CDR3 is given with its conserved first and last residue. A D gene is named only where the DNA matches it firmly. Some rows mark clone size as missing; the rest say once, few, many or name a class of expanded clone.

TRBJ2-7,NA,TRBD2,TRBV5-8,15,CASSRKGLAGYEQYF,TGTGCCAGCAGCCGAAAGGGGCTAGCGGGATACGAGCAGTACTTC
TRBJ2-2,NA,TRBD1,TRBV5-6,15,CASSEPRGRTGELFF,TGTGCCAGCAGCGAACCGAGGGGGCGAACCGGGGAGCTGTTTTTT
TRBJ2-3,NA,NA,TRBV2,12,CASSRGWDTQYF,TGTGCCAGCAGTCGAGGCTGGGATACGCAGTATTTT
TRBJ2-7,few,NA,TRBV5-1,14,CASSLERTSYEQYF,TGCGCCAGCAGCTTGGAACGGACATCCTACGAGCAGTACTTC
TRBJ2-7,NA,NA,TRBV4-3,18,CASSQDRFRDFNSYEQYF,TGCGCCAGCAGCCAAGATCGTTTCCGGGACTTCAACTCCTACGAGCAGTACTTC
TRBJ1-1,NA,NA,TRBV10-3,14,CAISESEPYTEAFF,TGTGCCATCAGTGAGAGCGAACCCTACACTGAAGCTTTCTTT
TRBJ2-1,NA,TRBD2,TRBV9,17,CASSSQPLAGGSNEQFF,TGTGCCAGCAGCTCCCAGCCTCTAGCGGGGGGGAGCAATGAGCAGTTCTTC
TRBJ2-3,NA,NA,TRBV6-8,12,CASRPQGWAQYF,TGTGCCAGCAGACCACAGGGATGGGCGCAGTATTTT
TRBJ1-1,few,NA,TRBV7-9,16,CSSSKTTPRPNTEAFF,TGTTCCAGCAGCAAGACTACCCCGCGGCCGAACACTGAAGCTTTCTTT
TRBJ2-7,NA,NA,TRBV6-1,13,CASRLPTIYEQYF,TGTGCCAGCAGACTTCCGACTATCTACGAGCAGTACTTC
TRBJ2-4,NA,NA,TRBV11-3,15,CASSPGTGPKNIQYF,TGTGCCAGCAGCCCTGGTACGGGTCCCAAAAACATTCAGTACTTC
TRBJ2-5,NA,TRBD1,TRBV15,14,CATSRGTGEETQYF,TGTGCCACCAGCCGAGGGACAGGGGAAGAGACCCAGTACTTC
TRBJ2-7,NA,TRBD2,TRBV30,15,CAWSTPSGLSYEQYF,TGTGCCTGGAGTACCCCTAGCGGGCTCTCCTACGAGCAGTACTTC